The 8 T cell receptor beta chains listed next were all sequenced from one sample in a study of post-analysis software for immune sequencing data. The study's findings and limits: A few TRBV segments occurring more often in patients than controls included TRBV5-6, TRBV5-1 and TRBV20-1.

Sequencing libraries made from TCR beta cDNA carried unique molecular identifiers. TCRdb passed the PCR reads through MiXCR, listing each CDR3 protein once. The sample has some 690,000 distinct CDR3 sequences; roughly three fifths are singletons. Their antigen targets remain unknown. Specimen: blood. The source is a girl aged 2-10 years with multiple sclerosis.

The gene calls are TRBV6-5 and TRBJ2-1; 8 bases are a match to TRBD1. The CDR3 sequence is 17 residues long. V dropped 0 bases and J dropped 7; count of bases not matched to a gene: 11. Germline CDR1 MNHEY, CDR2 SVGAGI. CDR3 region: CASSYSGPQGARNEQFF. The CDR3 DNA reads as TGTGCCAGCAGTTACTCGGGGCCCCAGGGGGCTAGGAATGAGCAGTTCTTC.

This chain links TRBV6-2 or TRBV6-3 with TRBJ2-1, with D unclear. Germline-derived CDR1 and CDR2 are MNHEY and SVGEGT. With 6 bases removed from V and 0 bases from J, the gap between germline ends came to 12 bases. The CDR3 is 15 residues long. The CDR3 spells CASRMGGSSYNEQFF. The DNA for the CDR3 is TGTGCCAGCAGAATGGGCGGAAGCTCCTACAATGAGCAGTTCTTC.

This clonotype was observed a few times. This chain uses TRBV28 with TRBJ1-2; the match to TRBD1 covers 8 bases. The CDR3 length is 17 residues. From germline, CDR1 is MDHEN and CDR2 SYDVKM. V was clipped by 2 bases and J by 3 bases; unmatched bases: 11. For the CDR3, the DNA is TGTGCCAGCAGTTTACAGGGGACAGGCCTGCGGGACTATGGCTACACCTTC. Amino acid sequence: CASSLQGTGLRDYGYTF.

Only a few counts were recorded for this clonotype. Written as DNA, the CDR3 is TGCAGCGTTGAATTCGAGACCCAGTACTTC. Its translation is CSVEFETQYF. V and J are TRBV29-1 and TRBJ2-5; D uncertain. Looked up from germline, CDR1 is SQVTM and CDR2 is ANQGSEA. CDR3 length: 10 residues. V lost 2 bases, J lost 5 bases, and 3 bases lay in between.

This clonotype was counted a few times. The junction does not match germline at one end; this may be a read error. The CDR3 loop is CASSVGVSSNNEQFF. The CDR3, as DNA: TGTGCCAGCAGCGTAGGTGTCAGCTCCAACAATGAGCAGTTCTTC. The genes are TRBV9 and TRBJ2-1; no reliable D call. There are 15 residues in the CDR3. Germline CDR1 and CDR2: SGDLS and YYNGEE.

This chain links TRBV5-1 with TRBJ2-1; TRBD2 matches at 12 bases. The CDR3 loop spans 15 amino acids. V shed 2 bases and J 8 bases; nucleotides not matched to a gene: 5. Germline V gives CDR1 SGHRS, CDR2 YFSETQ. CDR3: CASSFLAGGVYEQFF. The CDR3 nucleotides are TGCGCCAGCAGCTTCCTAGCGGGAGGGGTCTATGAGCAGTTCTTC.

In this sample, this clonotype turned up a few times. V is TRBV25-1 and J is TRBJ2-5; no firm D call. Germline lookup yields CDR1 MGHDK and CDR2 SYGVNS. V lost 4 bases and J 11 bases, leaving 17 bases between the germline ends. The CDR3 spans 13 residues. CDR3: CASSAKGTGEQYF. In DNA, the CDR3 is TGTGCCAGCAGTGCGAAGGGAACGGGTGAGCAGTACTTC.

This clonotype appeared a few times. This chain links TRBV6-5 with TRBJ1-2, with 8 nucleotides matching TRBD1. Trimming at V came to 5 bases and at J to 4 bases, leaving 6 bases not matched to a gene. Per the germline V gene, CDR1 is MNHEY and CDR2 is SVGAGI. This CDR3 contains 14 residues. Here the CDR3 DNA reads TGTGCCAGCAGTCGCCAAACAGGGGGCTATGGCTACACCTTC. Translated: CASSRQTGGYGYTF.